These 21 T cell receptor beta chains were all obtained from the same sample, sequenced in a study of response to subunit inactivated influenza vaccine. MiXCR, applied by TCRdb to the RT-PCR reads, yields one record per CDR3 protein. This table has 860,000 or so distinct CDR3 sequences, about 20% appearing once. The material sequenced was PBMCs from blood, taken 4 to 6 days after vaccination. These TCRs come from a man in his fifties or sixties who received an inactivated influenza vaccine.

As DNA, the CDR3 is TGCAGTGCTAGAGATCAGGAACTGGGACGGTACTCCTACGAGCAGTACTTC. Amino acids: CSARDQELGRYSYEQYF. This chain uses TRBV20-1 with TRBJ2-7; the D call may be TRBD1 or TRBD2 (5 bases each). The CDR3 has 17 residues. V was cut by 0 bases and J by 0 bases, with 18 bases left in between. The germline gives CDR1 DFQATT, CDR2 SNEGSKA (reference sequence).

This clonotype has more than one count but fewer than ten. The chain links TRBV29-1 to TRBJ2-7, with D maybe TRBD1 (6 bases). The V gene's germline CDR1 is SQVTM and CDR2 ANQGSEA. The CDR3 contains 13 residues. The V end was cut by 6 bases, the J end by 4 bases, with 16 bases between. This CDR3 is CSVRQGLSYEQYF. Here the CDR3 DNA reads TGCAGCGTAAGGCAGGGGCTTTCTTACGAGCAGTACTTC.

The CDR3 bases are TGTGCCAGCAGCACCCACAGGGGTGAGGAACTGTACGAGCAGTACTTC. This gives the protein CASSTHRGEELYEQYF. This chain connects TRBV7-8 to TRBJ2-7; the match to TRBD1 covers 7 bases. Trimming took 5 bases from V and 4 from J; bases not matched to a gene: 14. This CDR3 has 16 amino acids. CDR1 is SGHVS, CDR2 FQNEAQ, per germline.

There are many counts of this clonotype. This sequence joins TRBV5-1 and TRBJ2-5; D gene ambiguous. Trimming took 0 bases from V and 2 from J, leaving 8 bases between them. CDR3 length: 14 residues. CDR1 and CDR2 from the germline V gene are SGHRS and YFSETQ. For the CDR3, the DNA is TGCGCCAGCAGCTTGGGAGACGGTCAAGAGACCCAGTACTTC. Translated: CASSLGDGQETQYF.

The sample holds a few counts of this clonotype. The chain uses TRBV20-1 and TRBJ2-7, with TRBD1 as a possible D gene (6 bases). Germline V CDR1 and CDR2: DFQATT, SNEGSKA (reference sequence). The CDR3 consists of 12 residues. The germline V and J ends were trimmed by 3 bases and 4 bases, with 10 bases remaining between them. The DNA of the CDR3 is TGCAGTGCTAGTAAACAGGGATACGAGCAGTACTTC. Translation gives CSASKQGYEQYF.

V is TRBV29-1 and J is TRBJ2-1; D possibly corresponds to TRBD1 (5 bases). This CDR3 comprises 15 residues. Germline CDR1 SQVTM, CDR2 ANQGSEA. V was shortened by 5 bases and J by 2 bases, with 16 bases between the two germline ends. The CDR3, as DNA: TGCAGCGTTCTAAAACAGGAAGGGACCTACAATGAGCAGTTCTTC. Protein product: CSVLKQEGTYNEQFF.

The table lists this clonotype with a few counts. The DNA of the CDR3 is TGTGCCAGCAGCTTAACGATCGAGGGTAGCACAGATACGCAGTATTTT. It codes for CASSLTIEGSTDTQYF. This chain joins TRBV7-3 and TRBJ2-3; weak D call: TRBD2 (5 bases). The V gene lost 0 bases and the J gene lost 0 bases, with 10 bases spanning the gap. Germline values: CDR1 SGHTA, CDR2 FQGTGA. The CDR3 has 16 amino acids. The full variable domain, completed using reference TRBV7-3 and TRBJ2-3, is GAGVSQTPSNKVTEKGKYVELRCDPISGHTALYWYRQSLGQGPEFLIYFQGTGAADDSGLPNDRFFAVRPEGSVSTLKIQRTERGDSAVYLCASSLTIEGSTDTQYFGPGTRLTVL.

This clonotype has more than one count but fewer than ten. The chain links TRBV12-3 or TRBV12-4 to TRBJ1-2, with 10 bases that match TRBD1. V was pared by 5 bases and J by 4 bases, with 10 bases of the junction left unmatched. The CDR3 spans 16 residues. The CDR3 DNA reads as TGTGCCAGCAGTCCACTAGTGGGGACAGGGGTCTATGGCTACACCTTC. Translating it yields CASSPLVGTGVYGYTF.

V and J are TRBV7-2 and TRBJ2-1; the match to TRBD2 covers 7 bases. The CDR3 consists of 16 residues. V trimming: 5 bases; J trimming: 4 bases; junction bases outside the gene matches: 11. Germline V gene data show CDR1 as SGHTA and CDR2 as FQGNSA. The CDR3, as DNA: TGTGCCAGCAGCCCACCAAATTGGCGGGAGTACAATGAGCAGTTCTTC. This encodes CASSPPNWREYNEQFF.

This clonotype was counted between two and nine times. The rearrangement links TRBV12-3 or TRBV12-4 to TRBJ2-3, with unresolved D. V was shortened by 6 bases and J by 3 bases, with 13 bases between the two germline ends. The CDR3 totals 14 residues. CDR3: CASSSLYKTDTQYF. The CDR3 nucleotides are TGTGCCAGCAGCTCCCTCTACAAGACAGATACGCAGTATTTT.

This clonotype has a handful of counts. The chain combines TRBV15 with TRBJ2-3; 7 bases fit TRBD2. The J segment lost 1 base and the V segment lost 3 bases, leaving 4 bases of the junction unmatched. The CDR3 contains 15 residues. Germline loops: CDR1 LNHNV, CDR2 YYDKDF (reference sequence). CDR3 protein: CATSSGGGGTDTQYF. The CDR3 nucleotides are TGTGCCACCAGCAGCGGCGGGGGAGGCACAGATACGCAGTATTTT.

This chain joins TRBV18 and TRBJ2-1, with TRBD2 matching over 14 bases. The trim removed 6 bases at V and 7 bases at J, leaving 5 bases unmatched. The CDR3 extends over 15 amino acids. Germline V CDR1 and CDR2: KGHSH, LQKENI. In DNA form, the CDR3 reads TGTGCCAGCTCCCAGGGGACTAGCGGGAGAAATGAGCAGTTCTTC. Protein: CASSQGTSGRNEQFF.

This chain joins TRBV19 and TRBJ2-7, with 8 bases lining up with TRBD2. Germline V gives CDR1 LNHDA, CDR2 SQIVND (reference sequence). The CDR3 runs to 14 residues. The V and J ends lost 10 bases and 2 bases, in that order; junction bases with no gene match: 10. This chain's CDR3 is CATTRTSGTYEQYF. Here the CDR3 DNA reads TGTGCCACCACACGAACTAGCGGCACCTACGAGCAGTACTTC.

The chain is built from TRBV27 and TRBJ1-1; 7 bases are shared with TRBD1. Germline CDR1 MNHEY, CDR2 SMNVEV (reference sequence). Germline trimming cut 6 bases from V and 1 base from J; bases unmatched to any gene: 5. This CDR3 comprises 14 residues. CDR3 residues: CASSTYRGNTEAFF. Written as DNA, the CDR3 is TGTGCCAGCAGCACTTACAGGGGGAACACTGAAGCTTTCTTT.

This chain links TRBV7-2 with TRBJ2-5; 7 bases fit TRBD1. Germline assignment: CDR1 SGHTA and CDR2 FQGNSA. The CDR3 sequence is 17 residues long. J gave up 4 bases and V 5 bases, and 16 bases lay outside the gene matches. The CDR3 sequence: CASSPKVLTGVVETQYF. The CDR3 DNA sequence: TGTGCCAGCAGCCCAAAGGTTCTCACAGGGGTGGTAGAGACCCAGTACTTC.

This clonotype was counted ten times or more. The J gene is TRBJ2-1, the V gene TRBV18; D is undetermined. The CDR3 sequence is 15 residues long. The germline V gene has CDR1 KGHSH and CDR2 LQKENI. V gave up 2 bases and J gave up 4 bases, with 12 bases separating them. CDR3 loop: CASSPGQEIYNEQFF. The CDR3 DNA reads TGTGCCAGCTCACCAGGGCAGGAAATATACAATGAGCAGTTCTTC.

In this sample, this clonotype turned up a few times. This chain uses TRBV5-5 with TRBJ1-1; D unresolved. Trimming took off 2 bases at V and 0 bases at J, with 14 bases between the two ends. The CDR3 extends over 16 amino acids. Germline CDR1 and CDR2: SGHKS and YYEKEE (reference sequence). DNA of the CDR3: TGTGCCAGCAGCTTTTTCGGAGGACTCATGAACACTGAAGCTTTCTTT. Translation gives CASSFFGGLMNTEAFF. The whole variable domain, remainder taken from reference TRBV5-5 and TRBJ1-1, is DAGVTQSPTHLIKTRGQQVTLRCSPISGHKSVSWYQQVLGQGPQFIFQYYEKEERGRGNFPDRFSARQFPNYSSELNVNALLLGDSALYLCASSFFGGLMNTEAFFGQGTRLTVV.

The chain uses TRBV20-1 and TRBJ2-3; 10 bases agree with TRBD1. Trimming at V came to 6 bases and at J to 2 bases, leaving 8 bases not matched to a gene. Germline CDR1 and CDR2: DFQATT and SNEGSKA (reference sequence). CDR3 length: 15 residues. CDR3 sequence (DNA): TGCAGTGCACCGACAGGGGGCGCTTCCACAGATACGCAGTATTTT. This translates into CSAPTGGASTDTQYF.

The rearrangement joins TRBV4-3 to TRBJ2-7; D assignment may be TRBD1 or TRBD2 (5 bases each). The germline V gene has CDR1 LGHNA and CDR2 YSLEER. V was trimmed by 4 bases and J by 2 bases, leaving 21 bases between them. The CDR3 loop spans 17 amino acids. CDR3 in amino acids: CASSLKLDSSGPYEQYF. For the CDR3, the DNA is TGCGCCAGCAGCCTGAAACTAGACTCCTCAGGGCCCTACGAGCAGTACTTC.

V usage is TRBV5-1 and J usage is TRBJ2-7; 7 bases agree with TRBD1. Germline V gene lookup returns CDR1 SGHRS and CDR2 YFSETQ. The CDR3 contains 14 residues. J lost 3 bases, V lost 3 bases, and 6 bases had no gene match. CDR3 sequence: CASSWNGDSYEQYF. The CDR3 nucleotides read TGCGCCAGCAGCTGGAACGGGGACAGCTACGAGCAGTACTTC.

This clonotype was seen only a few times. This chain uses TRBV5-1 with TRBJ1-1; D is possibly TRBD1 (6 bases). The V end lost 8 bases, the J end lost 1 base, and 12 bases lay between the germline ends. The CDR3 is 13 residues long. Looked up from germline, CDR1 is SGHRS and CDR2 is YFSETQ. CDR3 bases: TGCGCCAGTACCCAGGGGCGGAACACTGAAGCTTTCTTT. Protein: CASTQGRNTEAFF.